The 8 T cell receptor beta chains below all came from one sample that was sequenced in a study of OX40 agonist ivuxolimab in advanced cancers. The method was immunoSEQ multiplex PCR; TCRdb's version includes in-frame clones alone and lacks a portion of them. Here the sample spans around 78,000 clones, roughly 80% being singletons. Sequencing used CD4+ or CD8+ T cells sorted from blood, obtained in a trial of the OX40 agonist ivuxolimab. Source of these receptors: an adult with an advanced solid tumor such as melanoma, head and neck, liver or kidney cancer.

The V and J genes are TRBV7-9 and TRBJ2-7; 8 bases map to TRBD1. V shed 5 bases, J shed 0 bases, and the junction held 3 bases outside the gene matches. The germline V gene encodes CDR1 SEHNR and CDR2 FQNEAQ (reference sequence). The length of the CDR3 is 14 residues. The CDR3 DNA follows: TGTGCCAGCAGCAAAACAGGGGGCTCCTACGAGCAGTACTTC. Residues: CASSKTGGSYEQYF. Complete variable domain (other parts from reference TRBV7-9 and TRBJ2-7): DTGVSQNPRHKITKRGQNVTFRCDPISEHNRLYWYRQTLGQGPEFLTYFQNEAQLEKSRLLSDRFSAERPKGSFSTLEIQRTEQGDSAMYLCASSKTGGSYEQYFGPGTRLTVT.

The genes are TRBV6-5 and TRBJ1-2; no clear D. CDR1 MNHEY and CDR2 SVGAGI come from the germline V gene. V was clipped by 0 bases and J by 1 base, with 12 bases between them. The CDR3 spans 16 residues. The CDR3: CASSYSRGLHNYGYTF. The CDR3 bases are TGTGCCAGCAGTTACTCCCGAGGGCTACATAACTATGGCTACACCTTC.

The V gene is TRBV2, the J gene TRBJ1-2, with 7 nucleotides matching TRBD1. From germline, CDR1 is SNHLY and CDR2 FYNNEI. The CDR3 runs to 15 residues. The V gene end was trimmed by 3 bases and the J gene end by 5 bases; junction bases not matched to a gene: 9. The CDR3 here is CASSDGQDFFYGYTF. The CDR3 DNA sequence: TGTGCCAGCAGTGACGGACAGGACTTCTTTTATGGCTACACCTTC.

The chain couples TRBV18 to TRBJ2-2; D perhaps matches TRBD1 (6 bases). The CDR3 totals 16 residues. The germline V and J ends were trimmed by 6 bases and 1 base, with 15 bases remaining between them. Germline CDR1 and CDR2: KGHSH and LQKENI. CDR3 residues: CASSPRDKGNTGELFF. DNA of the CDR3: TGTGCCAGCTCCCCCCGGGACAAGGGGAACACCGGGGAGCTGTTTTTT.

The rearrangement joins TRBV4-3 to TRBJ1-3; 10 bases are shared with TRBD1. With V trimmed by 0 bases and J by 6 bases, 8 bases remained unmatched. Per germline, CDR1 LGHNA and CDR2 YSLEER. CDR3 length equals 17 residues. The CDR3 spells CASSQDLETGGENTIYF. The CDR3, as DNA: TGCGCCAGCAGCCAAGATCTCGAGACAGGGGGCGAAAACACCATATATTTT.

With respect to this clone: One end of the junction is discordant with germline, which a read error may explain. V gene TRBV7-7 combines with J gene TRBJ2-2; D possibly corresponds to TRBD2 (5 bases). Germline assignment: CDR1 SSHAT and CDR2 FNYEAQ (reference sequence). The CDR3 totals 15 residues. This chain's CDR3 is CASSPRGLNTGELFF. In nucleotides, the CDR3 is TGTGCTAGCAGCCCACGAGGGTTGAACACCGGGGAGCTGTTTTTT.

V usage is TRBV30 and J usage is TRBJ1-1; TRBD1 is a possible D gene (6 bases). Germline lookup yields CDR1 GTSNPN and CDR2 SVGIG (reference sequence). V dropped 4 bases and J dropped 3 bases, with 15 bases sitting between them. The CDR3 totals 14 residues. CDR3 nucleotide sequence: TGTGCCTGGATCAAACAGGGTGGACACACTGAAGCTTTCTTT. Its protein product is CAWIKQGGHTEAFF.

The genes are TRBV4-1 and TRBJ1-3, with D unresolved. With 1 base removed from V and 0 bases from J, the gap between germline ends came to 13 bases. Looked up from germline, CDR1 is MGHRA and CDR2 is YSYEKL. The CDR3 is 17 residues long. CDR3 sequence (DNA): TGCGCCAGCAGCCAAGCCACCGTCCGGAACTCTGGAAACACCATATATTTT. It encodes CASSQATVRNSGNTIYF.